This entry lists 24 T cell receptor beta chains sequenced from one sample in a study of shared T cell receptors in the human thymus. Generated by immunoSEQ multiplex PCR, the TCRdb table keeps only in-frame clones and is missing some. The sample comprises 450,000 to 650,000 clones, around 82% of which are singletons, and 0.013% rests with the top ten. These records were also assigned to another study, of human thymus T cells.

Sequenced sample: thymocytes. The receptors stem from a boy under two years old with a congenital heart defect.

This sequence joins TRBV11-3 and TRBJ2-3, with 10 bases fitting TRBD2. V trimming: 1 base; J trimming: 3 bases; junction bases outside the gene matches: 7. Germline V gene sequence: CDR1 SGHNT, CDR2 YENEEA. CDR3 length equals 17 residues. CDR3 protein: CASSLGGTSVGTDTQYF. CDR3 DNA: TGTGCCAGCAGCTTAGGCGGGACTAGCGTGGGGACAGATACGCAGTATTTT.

This clone has only a few counts. The rearrangement uses TRBV6-5 and TRBJ2-3; D might be TRBD2 (6 bases). With 2 bases removed from V and 3 bases from J, the gap between germline ends came to 15 bases. CDR1 and CDR2 (germline): MNHEY, SVGAGI. The CDR3 loop spans 16 amino acids. CDR3 loop: CASSYLREGITDTQYF. CDR3 DNA: TGTGCCAGCAGTTACCTGCGGGAAGGGATTACAGATACGCAGTATTTT.

In this sample, this clone turned up a few times. This chain connects TRBV6-1 to TRBJ2-7; 15 bases align to TRBD2. The J segment lost 0 bases and the V segment lost 4 bases, leaving 7 bases of the junction unmatched. CDR3 length: 18 residues. Germline CDR1 reads MNHNS; CDR2 reads SASEGT. The CDR3 DNA reads TGTGCCAGCAGTGGCCCGGGACTAGCGGGAGGTAACTCCTACGAGCAGTACTTC. Translated, it gives CASSGPGLAGGNSYEQYF.

The chain has TRBV2 and TRBJ2-5, with D perhaps matching TRBD2 (6 bases). The germline CDR1 and CDR2 sequences are SNHLY and FYNNEI. V dropped 0 bases and J dropped 3 bases, with 14 bases sitting between them. This CDR3 comprises 16 residues. The CDR3 sequence is CASSEALGTQEETQYF. The CDR3 DNA reads TGTGCCAGCAGTGAAGCCCTCGGGACTCAAGAAGAGACCCAGTACTTC.

The rearrangement links TRBV5-5 to TRBJ2-7, with 11 bases identical to TRBD2. CDR1 SGHKS and CDR2 YYEKEE come from the germline V gene (reference sequence). This CDR3 is built from 15 residues. V was clipped by 4 bases and J by 0 bases; unmatched bases: 3. The CDR3 here is CASSMTSGVSYEQYF. In DNA form, the CDR3 reads TGTGCCAGCAGCATGACTAGCGGGGTCTCCTACGAGCAGTACTTC.

This sequence joins TRBV27 and TRBJ2-7; 9 nucleotides line up with TRBD2. Germline values: CDR1 MNHEY, CDR2 SMNVEV (reference sequence). The CDR3 length is 15 residues. Trimming took 4 bases from V and 3 from J; bases not matched to a gene: 7. The CDR3 DNA reads TGTGCCAGCAGTTGGGGTAGCGGGAGAAGCTACGAGCAGTACTTC. Its protein product is CASSWGSGRSYEQYF.

This sequence joins TRBV9 and TRBJ2-7; 7 positions agree with TRBD1. The length of the CDR3 is 15 residues. CDR1 SGDLS and CDR2 YYNGEE come from the germline V gene. Germline trimming cut 0 bases from V and 4 bases from J; bases unmatched to any gene: 7. Written as DNA, the CDR3 is TGTGCCAGCAGCGTAGGGGACAGAGCTAAATACGAGCAGTACTTC. Residues: CASSVGDRAKYEQYF.

This rearrangement joins TRBV9 to TRBJ1-2; D is unresolved. The V and J ends lost 0 bases and 4 bases respectively, with 13 bases between them. Germline CDR1 reads SGDLS; CDR2 reads YYNGEE. The CDR3 consists of 15 residues. The CDR3 loop reads CASSVESSGSYGYTF. CDR3 nucleotides: TGTGCCAGCAGCGTAGAATCCTCAGGAAGCTATGGCTACACCTTC.

The chain has TRBV2 and TRBJ2-5; TRBD2 might be the D (5 bases). The CDR3 is 17 residues long. V lost 0 bases and J lost 1, with 15 bases in between. Germline V CDR1 and CDR2: SNHLY, FYNNEI. CDR3 region: CASSEAGKRRTQETQYF. The CDR3 DNA reads as TGTGCCAGCAGTGAAGCGGGAAAGCGGAGGACCCAAGAGACCCAGTACTTC.

The chain employs TRBV29-1 and TRBJ1-3; tentative D call: TRBD1 (6 bases). CDR3 size: 12 residues. The germline V and J ends were trimmed by 5 bases and 4 bases, with 9 bases remaining between them. Germline CDR1 is SQVTM and CDR2 is ANQGSEA. The CDR3 coding sequence is TGCAGCGTTAAAGGACAGGGAAACACCATATATTTT. Translating it yields CSVKGQGNTIYF.

The chain links TRBV5-1 to TRBJ1-6, with 8 bases lining up with TRBD1. V lost 3 bases, J lost 3 bases, and 5 bases stayed unmatched. The CDR3 loop spans 16 amino acids. Germline loops: CDR1 SGHRS, CDR2 YFSETQ. CDR3 in amino acids: CASSSTGTGYNSPLHF. The CDR3 DNA follows: TGCGCCAGCAGCTCCACGGGGACAGGCTATAATTCACCCCTCCACTTT.

The J gene is TRBJ2-2, the V gene TRBV5-6, with D perhaps TRBD2 (6 bases). The CDR3 extends over 17 amino acids. Germline values: CDR1 SGHDT, CDR2 YYEEEE. V lost 0 bases and J lost 3, with 15 bases in between. Here the CDR3 reads CASSLDLAGWDTGELFF. As DNA, the CDR3 is TGTGCCAGCAGCTTGGATCTCGCGGGATGGGACACCGGGGAGCTGTTTTTT.

The V gene is TRBV7-9, the J gene TRBJ2-3; D is perhaps TRBD2 (5 bases). CDR3 length: 17 amino acids. The germline gives CDR1 SEHNR, CDR2 FQNEAQ (reference sequence). Trimming left V 0 bases short and J 5 bases short, with 18 bases between. CDR3 DNA sequence: TGTGCCAGCAGCTTAGCGCTGGCTAGCTCTATTCTAGATACGCAGTATTTT. Translation: CASSLALASSILDTQYF.

In this sample, this clone turned up once. The chain combines TRBV18 with TRBJ2-5; 10 bases map to TRBD2. Trimming at V came to 2 bases and at J to 5 bases, leaving 11 bases not matched to a gene. Germline V gene data show CDR1 as KGHSH and CDR2 as LQKENI. CDR3 length: 17 amino acids. CDR3 sequence reads: CASSPTLSGRVRETQYF. CDR3 in DNA: TGTGCCAGCTCACCAACTCTGAGCGGGAGGGTTAGGGAGACCCAGTACTTC. Full variable domain (remainder filled in from reference TRBV18 and TRBJ2-5): NAGVMQNPRHLVRRRGQEARLRCSPMKGHSHVYWYRQLPEEGLKFMVYLQKENIIDESGMPKERFSAEFPKEGPSILRIQQVVRGDSAAYFCASSPTLSGRVRETQYFGPGTRLLVL.

V is TRBV19 and J is TRBJ2-1, with TRBD2 matching 9 bases. CDR1 and CDR2 (germline): LNHDA, SQIVND (reference sequence). Trimming cost V 7 bases and J 6 bases; bases outside gene matches: 16. The CDR3 contains 17 residues. DNA for the CDR3: TGTGCCAGTAATAAGGGATCCGGAGCGGGAGGAAGCAATGAGCAGTTCTTC. This encodes CASNKGSGAGGSNEQFF.

The chain uses TRBV9 and TRBJ1-2, with D unresolved. The germline V and J ends were trimmed by 4 bases and 4 bases, with 20 bases remaining between them. The germline V gene has CDR1 SGDLS and CDR2 YYNGEE. The CDR3 consists of 16 residues. CDR3 region: CASSSKLLKRGYGYTF. The CDR3, as DNA: TGTGCCAGCAGCTCCAAGCTACTTAAGCGGGGCTATGGCTACACCTTC.

The chain uses TRBV7-6 and TRBJ1-1; 7 bases agree with TRBD1. Germline CDR1 SGHVS, CDR2 FNYEAQ. V was pared by 3 bases and J by 4 bases, with 14 bases of the junction left unmatched. The CDR3 is 17 amino acids. CDR3 in amino acids: CASSFTGDRKVGTEAFF. The CDR3 DNA follows: TGTGCCAGCAGCTTTACGGGGGACAGAAAGGTGGGCACTGAAGCTTTCTTT.

The genes are TRBV11-2 and TRBJ2-5; TRBD2 aligns across 8 bases. Losses at the gene ends were 5 bases for V and 3 bases for J; bases not matched to a gene: 11. Germline V lookup: CDR1 SGHAT, CDR2 FQNNGV. This CDR3 comprises 16 residues. CDR3: CASSTSPRGRKETQYF. The CDR3 nucleotides are TGTGCCAGCAGCACGAGCCCTCGCGGGAGGAAAGAGACCCAGTACTTC.

J is TRBJ2-7 and V is TRBV14, with TRBD2 as a possible D gene (7 bases). V was pared by 4 bases and J by 1 base, with 17 bases between. Per the germline V gene, CDR1 is SGHDN and CDR2 is FVKESK. The CDR3 contains 16 residues. The CDR3: CASSRRGGPPSYEQYF. Written as DNA, the CDR3 is TGTGCCAGCAGCCGGAGGGGGGGCCCCCCTTCCTACGAGCAGTACTTC.

The chain joins TRBV27 to TRBJ2-7; D is unresolved. This CDR3 contains 15 residues. V lost 4 bases and J 7 bases, leaving 20 bases between the germline ends. The germline CDR1 and CDR2 sequences are MNHEY and SMNVEV (reference sequence). The DNA of the CDR3 is TGTGCCAGCAGTTCCCGACCCGACTTCCTTGGGGAGCAGTACTTC. Its translation is CASSSRPDFLGEQYF.

The V call is TRBV10-3, the J call TRBJ2-1, with a possible D match to TRBD2 (5 bases). V gave up 3 bases and J gave up 6 bases, with 12 bases separating them. The CDR3 is 14 residues long. Germline V gives CDR1 ENHRY, CDR2 SYGVKD. CDR3 DNA sequence: TGTGCCATCAGTGATGAGGGCTCAGTCAATGAGCAGTTCTTC. It codes for CAISDEGSVNEQFF.

This clone was recorded only once. The rearrangement uses TRBV28 and TRBJ2-7; D unresolved. The V and J ends lost 4 bases and 2 bases respectively, with 21 bases between them. This CDR3 contains 17 residues. Germline-derived CDR1 and CDR2 are MDHEN and SYDVKM. CDR3 amino acids: CASSSLAALVPTYEQYF. The CDR3 DNA reads as TGTGCCAGCAGTTCATTGGCAGCCCTAGTCCCAACCTACGAGCAGTACTTC.

V and J are TRBV4-1 and TRBJ2-7; 11 bases fit TRBD2. V lost 1 base to trimming and J lost 0 bases; unmatched junction nucleotides: 2. The CDR3 totals 16 residues. CDR1 is MGHRA and CDR2 is YSYEKL in the germline V gene. CDR3: CASSQGLAGPSYEQYF. CDR3 DNA sequence: TGCGCCAGCAGCCAAGGACTAGCGGGGCCCTCCTACGAGCAGTACTTC.

J is TRBJ2-5 and V is TRBV6-4; 8 bases agree with TRBD2. V trimming: 8 bases; J trimming: 2 bases; junction bases outside the gene matches: 19. Germline V gene sequence: CDR1 MRHNA, CDR2 SNTAGT. The CDR3 consists of 18 residues. In nucleotides, the CDR3 is TGTGCCAGCGCGGAGTATGACTGCCCAGCGGGAGATCAAGAGACCCAGTACTTC. This gives the protein CASAEYDCPAGDQETQYF.